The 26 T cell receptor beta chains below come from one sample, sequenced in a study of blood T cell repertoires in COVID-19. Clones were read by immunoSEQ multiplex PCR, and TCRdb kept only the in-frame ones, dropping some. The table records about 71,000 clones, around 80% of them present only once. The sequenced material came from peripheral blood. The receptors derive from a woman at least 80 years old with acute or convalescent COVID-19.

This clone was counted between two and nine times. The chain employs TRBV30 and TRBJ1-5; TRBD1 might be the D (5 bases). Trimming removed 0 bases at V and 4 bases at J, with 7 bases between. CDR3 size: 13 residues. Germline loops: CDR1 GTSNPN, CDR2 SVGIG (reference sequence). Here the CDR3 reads CAWSVQANQPQHF. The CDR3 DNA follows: TGTGCCTGGAGTGTACAGGCTAATCAGCCCCAGCATTTT. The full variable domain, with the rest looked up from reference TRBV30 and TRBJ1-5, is SQTIHQWPATLVQPVGSPLSLECTVEGTSNPNLYWYRQAAGRGLQLLFYSVGIGQISSEVPQNLSASRPQDRQFILSSKKLLLSDSGFYLCAWSVQANQPQHFGDGTRLSIL.

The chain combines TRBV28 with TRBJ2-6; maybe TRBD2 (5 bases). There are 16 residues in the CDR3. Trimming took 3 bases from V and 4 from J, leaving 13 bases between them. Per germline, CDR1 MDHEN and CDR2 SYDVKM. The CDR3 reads CASSFTGVQGANVLTF. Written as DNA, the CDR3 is TGTGCCAGCAGTTTTACCGGGGTACAAGGGGCCAACGTCCTGACTTTC. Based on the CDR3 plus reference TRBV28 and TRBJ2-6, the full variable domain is DVKVTQSSRYLVKRTGEKVFLECVQDMDHENMFWYRQDPGLGLRLIYFSYDVKMKEKGDIPEGYSVSREKKERFSLILESASTNQTSMYLCASSFTGVQGANVLTFGAGSRLTVL.

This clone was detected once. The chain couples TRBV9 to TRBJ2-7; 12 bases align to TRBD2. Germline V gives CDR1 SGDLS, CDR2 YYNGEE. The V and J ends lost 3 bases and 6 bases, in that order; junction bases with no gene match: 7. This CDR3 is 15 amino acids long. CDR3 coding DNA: TGTGCCAGCAGCGCGGAGACTAGCGGGAGAGTCGAGCAGTACTTC. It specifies CASSAETSGRVEQYF.

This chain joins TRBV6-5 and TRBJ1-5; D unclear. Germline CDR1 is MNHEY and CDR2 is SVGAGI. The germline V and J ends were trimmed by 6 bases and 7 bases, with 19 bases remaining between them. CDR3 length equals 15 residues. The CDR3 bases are TGTGCCAGCAGAACCGGTGGAGGGCCGGACCAGCCCCAGCATTTT. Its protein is CASRTGGGPDQPQHF.

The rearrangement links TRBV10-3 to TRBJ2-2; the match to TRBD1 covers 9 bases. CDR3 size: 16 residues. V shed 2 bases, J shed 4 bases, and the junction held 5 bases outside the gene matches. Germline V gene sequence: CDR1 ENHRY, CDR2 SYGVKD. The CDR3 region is CAISEPGQGFTGELFF. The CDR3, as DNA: TGTGCCATCAGTGAGCCGGGACAGGGTTTCACCGGGGAGCTGTTTTTT.

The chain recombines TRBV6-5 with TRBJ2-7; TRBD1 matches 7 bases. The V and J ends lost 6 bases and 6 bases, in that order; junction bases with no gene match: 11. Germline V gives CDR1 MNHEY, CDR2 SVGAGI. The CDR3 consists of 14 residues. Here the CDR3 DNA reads TGTGCCAGCAGCCCGCCGGGACAGCCTCGCGAGCAGTACTTC. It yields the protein CASSPPGQPREQYF.

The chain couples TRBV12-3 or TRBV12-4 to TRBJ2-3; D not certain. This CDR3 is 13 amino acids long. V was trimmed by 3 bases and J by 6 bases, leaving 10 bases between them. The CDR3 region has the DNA TGTGCCAGCAGTTTGTCGTTCGGGGATACGCAGTATTTT. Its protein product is CASSLSFGDTQYF.

CDR3 amino acids: CASSARTSGSRNEQFF. Written as DNA, the CDR3 is TGTGCCAGCAGCGCAAGGACTAGCGGGAGTAGGAATGAGCAGTTCTTC. This chain uses TRBV9 with TRBJ2-1; 13 positions match TRBD2. The CDR3 totals 16 residues. Germline V gives CDR1 SGDLS, CDR2 YYNGEE. After removal of 3 bases from V and 7 bases from J, the junction contained 7 bases not matched to a gene.

The CDR3 nucleotides are TGTGCCACCAGTGATTCACAGGGGGCTGGTTCACCCCTCCACTTT. It codes for CATSDSQGAGSPLHF. The rearrangement links TRBV24-1 to TRBJ1-6; 9 bases are a match to TRBD1. J was trimmed by 9 bases and V by 2 bases; bases with no gene match: 4. This CDR3 has 15 residues. CDR1 is KGHDR, CDR2 SFDVKD, per germline.

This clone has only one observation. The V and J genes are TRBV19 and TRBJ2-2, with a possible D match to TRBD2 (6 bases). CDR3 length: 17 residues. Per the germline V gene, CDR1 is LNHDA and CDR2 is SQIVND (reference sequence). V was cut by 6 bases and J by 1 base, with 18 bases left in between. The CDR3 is CASSRSGGAQNTGELFF. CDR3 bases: TGTGCCAGTAGCCGTAGCGGCGGGGCGCAGAACACCGGGGAGCTGTTTTTT.

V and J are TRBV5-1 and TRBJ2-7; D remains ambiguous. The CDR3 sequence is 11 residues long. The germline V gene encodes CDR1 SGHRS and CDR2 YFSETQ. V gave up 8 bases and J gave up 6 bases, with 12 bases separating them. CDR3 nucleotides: TGCGCCAGTACACCAACGGGCGAGCAGTACTTC. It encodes CASTPTGEQYF.

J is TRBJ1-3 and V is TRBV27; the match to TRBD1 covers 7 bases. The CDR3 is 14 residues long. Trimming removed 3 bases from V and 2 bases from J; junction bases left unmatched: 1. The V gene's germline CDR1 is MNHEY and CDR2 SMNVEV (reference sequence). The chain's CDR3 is CASSFGTAGNTIYF. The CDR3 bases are TGTGCCAGCAGTTTCGGGACAGCTGGAAACACCATATATTTT.

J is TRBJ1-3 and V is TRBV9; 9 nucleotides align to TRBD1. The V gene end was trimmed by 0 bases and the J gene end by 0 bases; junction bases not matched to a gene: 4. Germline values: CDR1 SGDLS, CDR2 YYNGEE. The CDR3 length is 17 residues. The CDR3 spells CASSVAGTGRSGNTIYF. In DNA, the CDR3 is TGTGCCAGCAGCGTAGCCGGGACAGGGCGCTCTGGAAACACCATATATTTT.

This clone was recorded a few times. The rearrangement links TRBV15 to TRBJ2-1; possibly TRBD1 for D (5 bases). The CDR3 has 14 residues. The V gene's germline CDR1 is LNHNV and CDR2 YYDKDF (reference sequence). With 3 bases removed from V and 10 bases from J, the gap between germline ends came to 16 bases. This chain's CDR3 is CATSRGPRGYEQFF. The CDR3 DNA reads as TGTGCCACCAGCAGGGGCCCAAGGGGTTACGAGCAGTTCTTC.

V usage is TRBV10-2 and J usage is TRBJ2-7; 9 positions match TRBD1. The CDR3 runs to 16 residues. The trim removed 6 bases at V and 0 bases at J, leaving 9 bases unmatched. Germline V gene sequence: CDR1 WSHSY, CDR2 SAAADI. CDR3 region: CASRKGQGVTSYEQYF. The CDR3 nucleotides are TGCGCCAGCAGGAAGGGACAGGGCGTTACCTCCTACGAGCAGTACTTC.

CDR3 amino acids: CASSTTGEAKNIQYF. Written as DNA, the CDR3 is TGTGCCAGCAGTACAACAGGAGAAGCCAAAAACATTCAGTACTTC. The chain uses TRBV6-6 and TRBJ2-4; weak D call: TRBD1 (5 bases). CDR3 length: 15 amino acids. Germline V CDR1 and CDR2: MNHNY, SVGAGI (reference sequence). The V end lost 5 bases, the J end lost 0 bases, and 11 bases lay between the germline ends.

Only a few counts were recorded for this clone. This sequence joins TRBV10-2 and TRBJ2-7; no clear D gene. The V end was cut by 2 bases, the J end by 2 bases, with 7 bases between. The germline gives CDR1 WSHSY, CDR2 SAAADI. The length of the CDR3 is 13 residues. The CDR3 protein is CASSEELTYEQYF. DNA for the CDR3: TGCGCCAGCAGTGAGGAGTTGACCTACGAGCAGTACTTC.

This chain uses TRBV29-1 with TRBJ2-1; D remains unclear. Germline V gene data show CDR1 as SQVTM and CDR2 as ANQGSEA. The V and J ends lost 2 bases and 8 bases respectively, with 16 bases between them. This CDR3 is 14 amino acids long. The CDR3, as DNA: TGCAGCGTTGAACACGGTTCAGGTCTGGATGAGCAGTTCTTC. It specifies CSVEHGSGLDEQFF.

The CDR3 is CASSSVTDYEQYF. The CDR3, as DNA: TGCGCCAGCAGCTCGGTAACAGACTACGAGCAGTACTTC. This chain connects TRBV5-1 to TRBJ2-7; D not resolved. The CDR3 totals 13 residues. Germline V lookup: CDR1 SGHRS, CDR2 YFSETQ. Trimming pared 3 bases from V and 3 bases from J, leaving 10 bases between.

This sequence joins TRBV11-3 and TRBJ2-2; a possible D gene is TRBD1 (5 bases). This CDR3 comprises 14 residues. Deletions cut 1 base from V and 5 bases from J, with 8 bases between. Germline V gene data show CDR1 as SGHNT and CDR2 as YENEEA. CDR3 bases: TGTGCCAGCAGCTTAGCGGCAGGGACCGGGGAGCTGTTTTTT. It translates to CASSLAAGTGELFF.

CDR3 coding DNA: TGTGCCAGCAGTAAAGGACAGTTCCCCTACGAGCAGTACTTC. Its protein is CASSKGQFPYEQYF. The chain is built from TRBV6-2 or TRBV6-3 and TRBJ2-7, with a weak D call TRBD1 (6 bases). The CDR3 is made up of 14 amino acids. The germline V gene encodes CDR1 MNHEY and CDR2 SVGEGT. Trimming cost V 5 bases and J 2 bases, with 13 bases left between them.

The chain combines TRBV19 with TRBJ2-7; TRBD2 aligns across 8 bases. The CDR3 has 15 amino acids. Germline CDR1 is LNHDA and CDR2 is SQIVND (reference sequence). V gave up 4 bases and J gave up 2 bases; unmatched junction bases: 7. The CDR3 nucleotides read TGTGCCAGTAGTAGAACTCGGGGGGGACCCTACGAGCAGTACTTC. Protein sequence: CASSRTRGGPYEQYF. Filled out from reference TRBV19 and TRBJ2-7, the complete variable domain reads DGGITQSPKYLFRKEGQNVTLSCEQNLNHDAMYWYRQDPGQGLRLIYYSQIVNDFQKGDIAEGYSVSREKKESFPLTVTSAQKNPTAFYLCASSRTRGGPYEQYFGPGTRLTVT.

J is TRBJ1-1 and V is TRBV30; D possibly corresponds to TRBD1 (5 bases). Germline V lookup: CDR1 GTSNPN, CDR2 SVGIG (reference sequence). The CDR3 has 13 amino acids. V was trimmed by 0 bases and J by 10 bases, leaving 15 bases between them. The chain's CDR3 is CAWSVSVGLIAFF. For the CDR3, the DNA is TGTGCCTGGAGTGTAAGTGTGGGGCTGATAGCTTTCTTT.

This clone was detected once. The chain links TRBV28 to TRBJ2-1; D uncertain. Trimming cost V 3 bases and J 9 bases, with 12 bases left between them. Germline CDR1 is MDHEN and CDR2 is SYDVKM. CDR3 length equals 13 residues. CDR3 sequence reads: CASSLGRLLEQFF. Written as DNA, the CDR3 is TGTGCCAGCAGTTTGGGCAGGTTACTTGAGCAGTTCTTC.

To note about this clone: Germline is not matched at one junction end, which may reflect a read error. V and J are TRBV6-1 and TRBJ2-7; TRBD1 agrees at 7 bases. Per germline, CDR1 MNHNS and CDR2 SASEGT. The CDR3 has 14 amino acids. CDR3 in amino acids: CASGGQIFSSEQYF. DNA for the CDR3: TGTGCCAGCGGGGGACAGATTTTCTCCTCCGAGCAGTACTTC.

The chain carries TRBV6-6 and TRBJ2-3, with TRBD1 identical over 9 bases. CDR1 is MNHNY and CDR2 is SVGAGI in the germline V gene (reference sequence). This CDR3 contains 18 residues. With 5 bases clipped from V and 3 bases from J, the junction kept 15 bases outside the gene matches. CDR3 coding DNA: TGTGCCAGCAGTCCTCATAAACCCACAGGGGGCTCTACAGATACGCAGTATTTT. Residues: CASSPHKPTGGSTDTQYF.